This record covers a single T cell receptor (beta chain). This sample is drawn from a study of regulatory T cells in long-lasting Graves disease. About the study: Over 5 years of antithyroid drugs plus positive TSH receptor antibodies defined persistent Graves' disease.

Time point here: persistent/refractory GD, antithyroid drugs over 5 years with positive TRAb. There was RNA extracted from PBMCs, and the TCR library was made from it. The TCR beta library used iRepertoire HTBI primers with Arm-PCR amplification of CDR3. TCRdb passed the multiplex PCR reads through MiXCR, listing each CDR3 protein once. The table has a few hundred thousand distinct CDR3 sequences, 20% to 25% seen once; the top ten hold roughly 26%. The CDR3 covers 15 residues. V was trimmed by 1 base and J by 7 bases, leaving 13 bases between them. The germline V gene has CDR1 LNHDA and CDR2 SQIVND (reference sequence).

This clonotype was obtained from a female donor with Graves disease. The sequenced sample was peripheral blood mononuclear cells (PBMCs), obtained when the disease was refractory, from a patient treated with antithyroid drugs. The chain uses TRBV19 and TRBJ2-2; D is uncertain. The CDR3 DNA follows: TGTGCCAGTAGTATAGGCCAGACTTTGGGCGGGGAGCTGTTTTTT. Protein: CASSIGQTLGGELFF. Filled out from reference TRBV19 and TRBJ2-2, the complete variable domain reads DGGITQSPKYLFRKEGQNVTLSCEQNLNHDAMYWYRQDPGQGLRLIYYSQIVNDFQKGDIAEGYSVSREKKESFPLTVTSAQKNPTAFYLCASSIGQTLGGELFFGEGSRLTVL.